The 30 T cell receptor beta chains below come from one sample, sequenced in a study of blood T cell repertoires in COVID-19. The data were produced by immunoSEQ multiplex PCR, yet TCRdb's version contains in-frame clones alone and is incomplete. This table holds roughly 190,000 clones, approximately 84% found once. Sequenced: peripheral blood. These receptors were collected from a human donor with acute or convalescent COVID-19. The donor label of this sample is uncertain.

V usage is TRBV5-1 and J usage is TRBJ1-3, with D possibly matching TRBD1 (6 bases). The length of the CDR3 is 16 residues. CDR1 and CDR2 (germline): SGHRS, YFSETQ. The V end lost 4 bases, the J end lost 2 bases, and 16 bases lay between the germline ends. Written as DNA, the CDR3 is TGCGCCAGCAGCCAAATGGGGGGGGCGGCTGGAAACACCATATATTTT. Its translation: CASSQMGGAAGNTIYF.

V usage is TRBV2 and J usage is TRBJ2-3; 11 bases fit TRBD2. CDR3 size: 15 residues. The junction had 5 bases not matched to a gene; V was cut back by 4 bases and J by 5 bases. Germline CDR1 SNHLY, CDR2 FYNNEI. The CDR3 region has the DNA TGTGCCAGCAGTGTGGCTAGCGGGAGGAAAGATACGCAGTATTTT. It translates to CASSVASGRKDTQYF.

This clone was recorded only once. The J gene is TRBJ2-2, the V gene TRBV7-2; 12 bases fit TRBD1. CDR1 and CDR2 from the germline V gene are SGHTA and FQGNSA. This CDR3 region has 16 residues. The V gene end was trimmed by 5 bases and the J gene end by 5 bases; junction bases not matched to a gene: 6. In nucleotides, the CDR3 is TGTGCCAGCAGCGCGAGGGACAGGGGGCGGACCGGGGAGCTGTTTTTT. Translating gives CASSARDRGRTGELFF.

This chain uses TRBV18 with TRBJ1-3; TRBD1 is a possible D gene (5 bases). CDR1 is KGHSH, CDR2 LQKENI, per germline. The CDR3 runs 15 residues. Deletions cut 0 bases from V and 0 bases from J, with 6 bases between. The CDR3 region is CASSPPGASGNTIYF. CDR3 nucleotides: TGTGCCAGCTCACCACCAGGGGCCTCTGGAAACACCATATATTTT.

As DNA, the CDR3 is TGTGCCAGTAGTCTTCTGATGAGAATCTCTGGAAACACCATATATTTT. This encodes CASSLLMRISGNTIYF. The rearrangement joins TRBV19 to TRBJ1-3; D unresolved. This CDR3 spans 16 amino acids. V shed 5 bases and J shed 0 bases, with 14 bases lying between them. Germline V gene lookup returns CDR1 LNHDA and CDR2 SQIVND (reference sequence).

This chain connects TRBV19 to TRBJ1-2; no definite D call. This CDR3 region has 12 residues. V was clipped by 6 bases and J by 4 bases, with 9 bases between them. Germline V gene lookup returns CDR1 LNHDA and CDR2 SQIVND (reference sequence). The CDR3 reads CASRQSSYGYTF. The CDR3 DNA reads TGTGCCAGTAGACAGAGTAGCTATGGCTACACCTTC.

V usage is TRBV5-4 and J usage is TRBJ2-3, with D possibly being TRBD1 (6 bases). V was shortened by 4 bases and J by 4 bases, with 13 bases between the two germline ends. Germline V CDR1 and CDR2: SGHNT, YYREEE (reference sequence). The CDR3 loop spans 14 amino acids. The CDR3 protein is CASSGQGLPDTQYF. The CDR3 DNA follows: TGTGCCAGCAGCGGGCAGGGGCTGCCAGATACGCAGTATTTT.

The chain couples TRBV25-1 to TRBJ1-2; no firm D call. Germline V CDR1 and CDR2: MGHDK, SYGVNS. Between the trimmed V and J ends, which lost 1 base and 7 bases, there was a span of 13 bases. CDR3 length: 14 residues. The CDR3 region is CASSESRLVGGYTF. CDR3 nucleotides: TGTGCCAGCAGTGAATCCAGACTTGTAGGTGGCTACACCTTC.

The chain uses TRBV12-3 or TRBV12-4 and TRBJ2-4; D ambiguous. CDR3 length: 13 residues. V dropped 5 bases and J dropped 6 bases, with 11 bases sitting between them. CDR3 sequence reads: CASSPFGGNIQYF. CDR3 DNA sequence: TGTGCCAGCAGTCCTTTCGGCGGAAACATTCAGTACTTC.

The chain links TRBV11-2 to TRBJ2-7, with D tentatively TRBD1 (5 bases). This CDR3 is 16 amino acids long. Germline V gene sequence: CDR1 SGHAT, CDR2 FQNNGV. The ends were cut back, 1 base at V and 6 bases at J, with 19 bases in the middle. The CDR3 coding sequence is TGTGCCAGCAGCTTAGCTAGGGGTGGCAGGGCCTTCGAGCAGTACTTC. Translation gives CASSLARGGRAFEQYF.

V gene TRBV3-1 (or the pseudogene TRBV3-2) combines with J gene TRBJ2-6; weak D call: TRBD1 (6 bases). The CDR3 sequence is 15 residues long. Trimming cost V 6 bases and J 1 base, with 10 bases left between them. Germline assignment: CDR1 LGHDT and CDR2 YNNKEL (reference sequence). The CDR3 here is CASSLQGSGANVLTF. In DNA form, the CDR3 reads TGTGCCAGCAGTCTACAGGGATCTGGGGCCAACGTCCTGACTTTC.

This clone was counted between two and nine times. This rearrangement joins TRBV7-2 to TRBJ2-7; 12 bases are shared with TRBD2. The CDR3 spans 16 residues. Looked up from germline, CDR1 is SGHTA and CDR2 is FQGNSA. Trimming cost V 3 bases and J 6 bases; bases outside gene matches: 9. CDR3 nucleotide sequence: TGTGCCAGCAGCTTTGGACTAGCGGGATCTCCCGGCGAGCAGTACTTC. This codes for CASSFGLAGSPGEQYF.

The chain combines TRBV6-5 with TRBJ1-5; D is uncertain. The V gene's germline CDR1 is MNHEY and CDR2 SVGAGI. CDR3 length equals 14 residues. V was trimmed by 5 bases and J by 7 bases, leaving 15 bases between them. The CDR3 nucleotides are TGTGCCAGCAGTCCCCGGGAGGGTGGCCAGCCCCAGCATTTT. It translates to CASSPREGGQPQHF.

This chain links TRBV11-2 with TRBJ1-6; 8 bases agree with TRBD1. J gave up 10 bases and V 5 bases, and 10 bases lay outside the gene matches. Germline lookup yields CDR1 SGHAT and CDR2 FQNNGV. The CDR3 extends over 15 amino acids. The CDR3 region is CASSRGTGVGSPLHF. DNA for the CDR3: TGTGCCAGCAGCCGCGGGACAGGCGTGGGGTCACCCCTCCACTTT.

This clone is a singleton in its sample. The genes are TRBV5-1 and TRBJ2-5, with D perhaps TRBD2 (5 bases). V gave up 0 bases and J gave up 2 bases, with 11 bases separating them. The germline V gene encodes CDR1 SGHRS and CDR2 YFSETQ. The CDR3 totals 15 residues. The CDR3 sequence is CASSLATRGQETQYF. The CDR3 nucleotides read TGCGCCAGCAGCTTGGCAACCCGGGGTCAAGAGACCCAGTACTTC.

The chain couples TRBV6-6 to TRBJ2-7; TRBD2 matches at 8 bases. Germline loops: CDR1 MNHNY, CDR2 SVGAGI (reference sequence). The CDR3 consists of 16 residues. Trimming removed 5 bases from V and 1 base from J; junction bases left unmatched: 10. As DNA, the CDR3 is TGTGCCAGCAGTCGAATGGGGCGGGAGGTATCCTACGAGCAGTACTTC. Its translation: CASSRMGREVSYEQYF.

The chain joins TRBV6-5 to TRBJ1-1, with D uncertain. Germline V gives CDR1 MNHEY, CDR2 SVGAGI. Trimming removed 0 bases at V and 1 base at J, with 9 bases between. This CDR3 comprises 15 residues. Written as DNA, the CDR3 is TGTGCCAGCAGTTACTCCGGGGAGGGGAACACTGAAGCTTTCTTT. Residues: CASSYSGEGNTEAFF.

This chain links TRBV11-2 with TRBJ2-2; D perhaps matches TRBD1 (7 bases). Trimming cost V 0 bases and J 3 bases, with 11 bases left between them. Germline values: CDR1 SGHAT, CDR2 FQNNGV. There are 16 residues in the CDR3. CDR3: CASSLEGGGYTGELFF. CDR3 coding DNA: TGTGCCAGCAGCTTAGAAGGAGGGGGCTACACCGGGGAGCTGTTTTTT. The full variable domain, completed using reference TRBV11-2 and TRBJ2-2, is EAGVAQSPRYKIIEKRQSVAFWCNPISGHATLYWYQQILGQGPKLLIQFQNNGVVDDSQLPKDRFSAERLKGVDSTLKIQPAKLEDSAVYLCASSLEGGGYTGELFFGEGSRLTVL.

In its sample, this clone was seen a few times. V and J are TRBV6-4 and TRBJ1-1, with D tentatively TRBD1 (5 bases). In germline, CDR1 is MRHNA, CDR2 SNTAGT. V lost 8 bases and J lost 1, with 11 bases in between. The CDR3 covers 13 residues. The CDR3 DNA follows: TGTGCCAGCCGATACGGACAGAACACTGAAGCTTTCTTT. Its translation: CASRYGQNTEAFF.

V gene TRBV4-1 combines with J gene TRBJ2-7; 7 bases align to TRBD2. Germline CDR1 is MGHRA and CDR2 is YSYEKL. J lost 6 bases, V lost 4 bases, and 18 bases had no gene match. The CDR3 totals 17 residues. The CDR3 reads CASSRLGGVALSSEQYF. The CDR3 DNA is TGCGCCAGCAGCCGTTTGGGGGGGGTGGCCCTAAGTTCCGAGCAGTACTTC.

The chain has TRBV6-4 and TRBJ2-2; TRBD1 aligns across 9 bases. Germline V gene sequence: CDR1 MRHNA, CDR2 SNTAGT. J was trimmed by 4 bases and V by 3 bases; bases with no gene match: 3. The CDR3 sequence is 15 residues long. CDR3 in DNA: TGTGCCAGCAGTGAGTCACAGGGGGCCACCGGGGAGCTGTTTTTT. Its translation: CASSESQGATGELFF.

V gene TRBV11-2 combines with J gene TRBJ2-2; 7 bases are shared with TRBD2. The germline V gene encodes CDR1 SGHAT and CDR2 FQNNGV. The CDR3 has 16 amino acids. V trimming: 4 bases; J trimming: 4 bases; junction bases outside the gene matches: 9. The CDR3 DNA sequence: TGTGCCAGCAGCTCTAACCGGGGGGAGGGCACCGGGGAGCTGTTTTTT. Its protein product is CASSSNRGEGTGELFF.

The chain couples TRBV3-1 (or the pseudogene TRBV3-2) to TRBJ2-5, with 9 bases that match TRBD2. Germline CDR1 and CDR2: LGHDT and YNNKEL (reference sequence). The CDR3 loop spans 14 amino acids. V was pared by 7 bases and J by 1 base, with 4 bases of the junction left unmatched. The CDR3 coding sequence is TGTGCCAGCAACGGCGGGGGGGCCCAAGAGACCCAGTACTTC. Translating it yields CASNGGGAQETQYF.

V and J are TRBV6-5 and TRBJ2-1, with TRBD2 as a possible D gene (6 bases). The CDR3 length is 14 residues. Germline V CDR1 and CDR2: MNHEY, SVGAGI. Trimming took off 5 bases at V and 9 bases at J, with 17 bases between the two ends. The chain's CDR3 is CASSSRDSRAEQFF. The CDR3 DNA reads as TGTGCCAGCAGTAGTCGGGACTCCCGTGCTGAGCAGTTCTTC.

This clone was seen more than once but under ten times. Here the CDR3 DNA reads TGTGCCAGCAGCTTAGAACGGGTGGGTCGTGGCTACACCTTC. Translated, it gives CASSLERVGRGYTF. The chain combines TRBV11-2 with TRBJ1-2; D is undetermined. The CDR3 is 14 amino acids. The V end lost 0 bases, the J end lost 7 bases, and 12 bases lay between the germline ends. Germline CDR1 SGHAT, CDR2 FQNNGV.

The chain links TRBV5-1 to TRBJ1-1, with D possibly matching TRBD1 (5 bases). Trimming pared 4 bases from V and 10 bases from J, leaving 20 bases between. The CDR3 totals 14 residues. The V gene's germline CDR1 is SGHRS and CDR2 YFSETQ. CDR3 sequence reads: CASSSRVRDGVAFF. DNA for the CDR3: TGCGCCAGCAGCAGCAGGGTGCGGGATGGAGTAGCTTTCTTT.

The chain has TRBV2 and TRBJ2-7; D gene ambiguous. Germline lookup yields CDR1 SNHLY and CDR2 FYNNEI. The CDR3 totals 14 residues. V was clipped by 2 bases and J by 1 base, with 9 bases between them. As DNA, the CDR3 is TGTGCCAGCAGTGAACGAGCCAGGTCCTACGAGCAGTACTTC. The encoded protein is CASSERARSYEQYF.

This sequence joins TRBV27 and TRBJ1-2; D gene unclear. V was pared by 7 bases and J by 4 bases, with 19 bases between. Germline CDR1 MNHEY, CDR2 SMNVEV (reference sequence). This CDR3 has 15 amino acids. The CDR3 DNA is TGTGCCAGCACCCTAACGCGGGGTGGAAGCTATGGCTACACCTTC. Translation gives CASTLTRGGSYGYTF.

V and J are TRBV11-2 and TRBJ2-7; TRBD1 is a possible D gene (6 bases). This CDR3 region has 13 residues. Between the trimmed V and J ends, which lost 1 base and 6 bases, there was a span of 10 bases. The germline V gene has CDR1 SGHAT and CDR2 FQNNGV. The CDR3 is CASSLVYRVEQYF. The DNA of the CDR3 is TGTGCCAGCAGCTTAGTTTACAGGGTCGAGCAGTACTTC. Variable domain in full (rest from reference TRBV11-2 and TRBJ2-7): EAGVAQSPRYKIIEKRQSVAFWCNPISGHATLYWYQQILGQGPKLLIQFQNNGVVDDSQLPKDRFSAERLKGVDSTLKIQPAKLEDSAVYLCASSLVYRVEQYFGPGTRLTVT.

The gene calls are TRBV6-5 and TRBJ2-7, with 11 bases aligning to TRBD2. This CDR3 spans 15 amino acids. Germline V gene data show CDR1 as MNHEY and CDR2 as SVGAGI. The V and J ends lost 6 bases and 2 bases, in that order; junction bases with no gene match: 6. The CDR3 DNA reads as TGTGCCAGCAGAAAGGCTAGCGGGGGGACCTACGAGCAGTACTTC. This sequence encodes CASRKASGGTYEQYF.